This T cell receptor beta chain is drawn from a study of siplizumab effects on memory and regulatory T cells. Method: immunoSEQ multiplex PCR; TCRdb's copy keeps in-frame clones and lacks some. The sample holds about 120,000 clones, roughly 89% seen once. The sequence derives from a human donor in good health. Material for sequencing was CD4+ T cells sorted from blood.

CDR3 protein: CSAGNNEQFF. CDR3 DNA: TGCAGTGCGGGAAACAATGAGCAGTTCTTC. This chain links TRBV20-1 with TRBJ2-1; D ambiguous. Trimming removed 6 bases from V and 5 bases from J, with 5 bases in between. The CDR3 sequence is 10 residues long. The germline V gene encodes CDR1 DFQATT and CDR2 SNEGSKA (reference sequence).